This record covers a single T cell receptor beta chain. The antigen remains unidentified. The V gene's germline CDR1 is MGHDK and CDR2 SYGVNS. The junction had 7 bases not matched to a gene; V was cut back by 7 bases and J by 6 bases. The CDR3 loop spans 14 amino acids. This sample is drawn from a study of STAT5B mutations in CD4+ large granular lymphocyte leukemia. Authors' methods: The detection floor for productive clonotype frequency was 2.59 x 10-5. This table comes from immunoSEQ multiplex PCR, and its TCRdb copy is limited to in-frame clones, with some not included. V and J calls and clone size follow that table, whereas D and trimming were derived from the DNA. The data hold 20,000 to 25,000 clones, with about 75% observed a single time. The study, taken as a whole, reports: Approximately 25% of private leukemic clonotypes occurred rarely in other patients' non-leukemic repertoires.

The sequencing sample was made of CD4+ T cells from blood buffy coats. The genes are TRBV25-1 and TRBJ2-1, with TRBD1 identical over 9 bases. The sequence was collected from a human donor in good health. This CDR3 is CASKGTGRINEQFF. The CDR3 DNA reads as TGTGCCAGCAAGGGGACAGGGAGGATCAATGAGCAGTTCTTC.